The text below deals with one T cell receptor beta chain. Its antigen is not identified. This sample is part of a study of siplizumab effects on memory and regulatory T cells. Whole-study results and caveats: Naive T cells appeared more diverse than memory cells and seemed to be major alloresponse contributors. Significantly reduced by siplizumab was the cumulative frequency of alloreactive sequences, namely those traceable to unstimulated CD4+ memory cells. Relative to controls at approximately 25%, mappable alloreactive CD4+ clones exhibited a mean Treg-derived proportion of less than 70% with siplizumab.

Clones were sequenced by immunoSEQ multiplex PCR, and TCRdb holds only the in-frame ones, with some missing. This repertoire shows some 100,000 clones, over 85% found once; its top ten account for about 6.7%. Germline lookup yields CDR1 SEHNR and CDR2 FQNEAQ (reference sequence). The CDR3 is 15 amino acids. Trimming pared 4 bases from V and 7 bases from J, leaving 19 bases between. The TCR originated in a human donor in good health. The V and J genes are TRBV7-9 and TRBJ1-1; D may be TRBD1 (6 bases). Sequencing input: CD8+ T cells sorted from blood. CDR3 residues: CASSSVAAGDNEAFF. The CDR3 DNA is TGTGCCAGCAGCTCCGTGGCCGCAGGGGACAATGAAGCTTTCTTT. The full variable domain, in which reference TRBV7-9 and TRBJ1-1 provide the parts outside the CDR3, is DTGVSQNPRHKITKRGQNVTFRCDPISEHNRLYWYRQTLGQGPEFLTYFQNEAQLEKSRLLSDRFSAERPKGSFSTLEIQRTEQGDSAMYLCASSSVAAGDNEAFFGQGTRLTVV.